This T cell receptor (beta chain) was sequenced during a study of T cell repertoires in cytomegalovirus infection. Across the whole study: Matching HLA type, along with CMV infection, was indicated by public TCR beta signatures.

TCRdb itself ran the reads through MiXCR, one entry per CDR3 protein. The data show 230,000 or so distinct CDR3 sequences, 38% seen once. The study's findings and limits: HLA-C-restricted, CMV-specific TCR beta clonotypes were dominant ex vivo. Summed frequency of shared TCR beta families picked out CMV carriers who also had the relevant HLA.

In the case of this clonotype: The antigen is unknown.

The material sequenced was CD8+ T cells from cultured PBMCs, taken from culture after CMV antigen stimulation. This receptor was identified in a human donor in good health (CMV status not recorded). Some clones in this sample may be carry-over from other donors' samples.

The CDR3 loop reads CASTASGRAGDEQFF. CDR3 bases: TGTGCCAGCACCGCTAGCGGGAGGGCCGGGGATGAGCAGTTCTTC. The gene calls are TRBV27 and TRBJ2-1; TRBD2 matches at 12 bases. V lost 7 bases, J lost 8 bases, and 9 bases stayed unmatched. Germline CDR1 MNHEY, CDR2 SMNVEV (reference sequence). The CDR3 length is 15 residues.